Sequencing of this T cell receptor beta chain was carried out in a study of blood T cell repertoires in COVID-19. Germline CDR1 LGHNT, CDR2 FRNRAP. V lost 2 bases, J lost 8 bases, and 16 bases stayed unmatched. This CDR3 is 17 amino acids long. Clinical histories supplied by participants themselves formed the basis of cohort assignment. Profiling relied on immunoSEQ multiplex PCR, and the TCRdb table lists in-frame clones only, not all of them. The sample holds 200,000 or so clones, approximately 88% seen once. The material sequenced was PBMCs or T cells enriched from blood (not recorded which). This sequence originates from a woman in her 30s who had been exposed to COVID-19. The V and J genes are TRBV12-5 and TRBJ1-2, with TRBD1 matching over 8 bases. CDR3 in DNA: TGTGCTAGTGGTTTGATCCTGCTAGGGACAGGAAAGAGGGGCTACACCTTC. It translates to CASGLILLGTGKRGYTF.